Below, one T cell receptor (beta chain) is given with its context. Germline V lookup: CDR1 DFQATT, CDR2 SNEGSKA (reference sequence). Trimming stripped 2 bases from V and 4 bases from J, with 14 bases between. The CDR3 loop spans 15 amino acids. The data are from a study of T-cell reconstitution after alpha-beta-depleted transplantation in children. Preparing the TCRbeta library involved the use of unique molecular identifiers. TCRdb recomputed calls from the PCR reads with MiXCR, one row per CDR3 protein. The sample lists some 520,000 distinct CDR3 sequences; over 25% were seen once. This sequence was found in a human donor who donated a stem cell graft to a child with aplastic anemia. The chain is built from TRBV20-1 and TRBJ2-2; tentative D call: TRBD2 (7 bases). Material: PBMCs from the stem cell graft donor, obtained from the stem cell graft. CDR3 in amino acids: CSARKGGVGTGELFF. CDR3 coding DNA: TGCAGTGCTAGAAAGGGGGGGGTCGGCACCGGGGAGCTGTTTTTT.